One and the same sample provided the 2 T cell receptor beta chains below, sequenced in a study of cytotoxic CD8 clonotypes in ibrutinib-treated CLL. Produced via immunoSEQ multiplex PCR; TCRdb's table is partial and in-frame only. Here the sample spans about 76,000 clones, less than 85% being singletons. The sample was PBMCs, taken after 24 months of ibrutinib treatment. Every receptor here comes from a human donor with chronic lymphocytic leukemia.

V and J are TRBV7-9 and TRBJ2-7, with D perhaps matching TRBD1 (5 bases). The CDR3 totals 12 residues. Trimming shortened V by 2 bases and J by 7 bases, and 9 bases separated the two germline ends. Germline V gene data show CDR1 as SEHNR and CDR2 as FQNEAQ (reference sequence). CDR3 loop: CASSLLGVEQYF. Written as DNA, the CDR3 is TGTGCCAGCAGCTTACTAGGGGTGGAGCAGTACTTC. The full variable domain, with the rest looked up from reference TRBV7-9 and TRBJ2-7, is DTGVSQNPRHKITKRGQNVTFRCDPISEHNRLYWYRQTLGQGPEFLTYFQNEAQLEKSRLLSDRFSAERPKGSFSTLEIQRTEQGDSAMYLCASSLLGVEQYFGPGTRLTVT.

The rearrangement links TRBV5-1 to TRBJ1-1; D unclear. Trimming pared 0 bases from V and 0 bases from J, leaving 3 bases between. CDR1 and CDR2 from the germline V gene are SGHRS and YFSETQ. The CDR3 totals 13 residues. This chain's CDR3 is CASSLGLNTEAFF. The CDR3 DNA is TGCGCCAGCAGCTTGGGGCTGAACACTGAAGCTTTCTTT. Filled out from reference TRBV5-1 and TRBJ1-1, the complete variable domain reads KAGVTQTPRYLIKTRGQQVTLSCSPISGHRSVSWYQQTPGQGLQFLFEYFSETQRNKGNFPGRFSGRQFSNSRSEMNVSTLELGDSALYLCASSLGLNTEAFFGQGTRLTVV.